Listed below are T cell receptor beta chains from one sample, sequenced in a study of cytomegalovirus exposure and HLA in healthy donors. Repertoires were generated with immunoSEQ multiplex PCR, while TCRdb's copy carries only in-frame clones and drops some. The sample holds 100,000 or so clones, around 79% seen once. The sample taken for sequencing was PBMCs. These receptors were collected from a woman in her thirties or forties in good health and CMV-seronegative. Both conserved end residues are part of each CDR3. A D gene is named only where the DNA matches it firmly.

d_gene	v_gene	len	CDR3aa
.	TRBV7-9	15	CASSRREEPTYEQYF
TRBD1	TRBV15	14	CATSRDRANYGYTF
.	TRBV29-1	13	CSVQKEGTYEQYF
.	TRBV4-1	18	CASSAYGAPESSGNTIYF
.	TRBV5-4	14	CASSPQGWNTEAFF
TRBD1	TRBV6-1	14	CASSGIQGASAQHF
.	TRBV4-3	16	CASSQEYPGHLLGYTF
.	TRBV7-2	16	CASSLSPIKGANVLTF
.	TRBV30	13	CAWSGQDNQPQHF
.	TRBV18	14	CASSPAAPPSPLHF
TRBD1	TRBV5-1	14	CASSRDRFNEKLFF
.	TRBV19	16	CASSITSGTLNTEAFF
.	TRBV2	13	CASSGQGGQEQFF
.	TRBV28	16	CASSRTIRGANTEAFF
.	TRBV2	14	CASSEVADAGGQFF
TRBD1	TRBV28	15	CASSLGGTGGSPLHF
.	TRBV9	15	CASSVAGTPQFTLHF
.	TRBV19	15	CASTRSGTLNYGYTF
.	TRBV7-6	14	CASSFGASTDTQYF
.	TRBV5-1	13	CASSLRSGGELFF
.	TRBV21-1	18	CASSKGETSGRARGEQFF
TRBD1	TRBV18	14	CASSPLTGGSDAFF
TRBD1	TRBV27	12	CASSPQGDTQYF
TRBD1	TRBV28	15	CASSPDRDQYQPQHF
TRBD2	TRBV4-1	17	CASSQVGLASGYNEQFF
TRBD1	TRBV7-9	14	CGEGGIPGANVLTF
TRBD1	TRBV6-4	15	CASSDSSTGGYGYTF
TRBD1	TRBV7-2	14	CASTWDREVYEQFF
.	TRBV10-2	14	CASRLQGANTEAFF
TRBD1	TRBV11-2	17	CASSSLPGQGIPDTQYF
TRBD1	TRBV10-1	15	CASTLGQGPREKLFF
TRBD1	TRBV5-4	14	CASSLRQGIGELFF
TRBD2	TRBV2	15	CASSEISGSTDTQYF
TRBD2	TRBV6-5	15	CASSYSRGGQETQYF
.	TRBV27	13	CASWTLRTDTQYF
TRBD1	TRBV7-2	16	CASRGVPGQGNNEQFF
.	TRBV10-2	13	CASSESGRVGYTF
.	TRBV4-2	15	CASSREWEREAEAFF
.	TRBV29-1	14	CSAGVPPSNTEAFF
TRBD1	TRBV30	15	CAWSVLDRDGSPLHF
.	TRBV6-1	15	CASYSVLDFQETQYF
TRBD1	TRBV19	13	CASWDRGGTEAFF
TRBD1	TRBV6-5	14	CASSYRGPYNEQFF
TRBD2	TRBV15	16	CATRNRLARGGDTQYF
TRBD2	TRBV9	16	CASSGPGRDVYNEQFF
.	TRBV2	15	CASSEAGHTNTEAFF